This record covers a single T cell receptor (beta chain). These data belong to a study of blood T cell repertoires in COVID-19. Study information: Nucleic acid was either cDNA or gDNA, and it came from T cells, B-cell-depleted T cells, or PBMCs.

With 4 bases clipped from V and 3 bases from J, the junction kept 9 bases outside the gene matches. Germline CDR1 reads SGDLS; CDR2 reads YYNGEE. The CDR3 loop spans 15 amino acids. Methods used by the authors: Amplification from reference gene primers served as the basis for estimated nucleated cell counts. Produced via immunoSEQ multiplex PCR; TCRdb's table is partial and in-frame only. The DNA was the basis for D and trimming; V, J and clone size are from that table. In the table there are roughly 100,000 clones, about 90% of which are singletons. Input material: peripheral blood. This receptor was taken from a human donor in a cohort sampled during active COVID-19. The chain links TRBV9 to TRBJ1-2; 7 bases line up with TRBD1. The CDR3 loop reads CASSPRRGTDYGYTF. As DNA, the CDR3 is TGTGCCAGCAGCCCCCGAAGGGGGACAGACTATGGCTACACCTTC.